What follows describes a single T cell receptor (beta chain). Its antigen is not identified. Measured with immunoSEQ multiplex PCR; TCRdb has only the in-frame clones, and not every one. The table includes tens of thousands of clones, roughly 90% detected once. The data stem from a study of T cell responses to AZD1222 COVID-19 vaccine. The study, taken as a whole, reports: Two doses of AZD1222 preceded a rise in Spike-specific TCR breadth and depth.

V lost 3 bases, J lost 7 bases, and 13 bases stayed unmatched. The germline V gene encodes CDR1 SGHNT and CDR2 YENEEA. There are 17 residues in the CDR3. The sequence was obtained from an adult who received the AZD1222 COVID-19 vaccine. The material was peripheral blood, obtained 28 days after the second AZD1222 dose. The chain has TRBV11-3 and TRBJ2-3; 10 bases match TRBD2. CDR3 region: CASSLASPGLATYTQYF. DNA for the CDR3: TGTGCCAGCAGCTTGGCTTCTCCGGGACTAGCGACTTATACGCAGTATTTT.